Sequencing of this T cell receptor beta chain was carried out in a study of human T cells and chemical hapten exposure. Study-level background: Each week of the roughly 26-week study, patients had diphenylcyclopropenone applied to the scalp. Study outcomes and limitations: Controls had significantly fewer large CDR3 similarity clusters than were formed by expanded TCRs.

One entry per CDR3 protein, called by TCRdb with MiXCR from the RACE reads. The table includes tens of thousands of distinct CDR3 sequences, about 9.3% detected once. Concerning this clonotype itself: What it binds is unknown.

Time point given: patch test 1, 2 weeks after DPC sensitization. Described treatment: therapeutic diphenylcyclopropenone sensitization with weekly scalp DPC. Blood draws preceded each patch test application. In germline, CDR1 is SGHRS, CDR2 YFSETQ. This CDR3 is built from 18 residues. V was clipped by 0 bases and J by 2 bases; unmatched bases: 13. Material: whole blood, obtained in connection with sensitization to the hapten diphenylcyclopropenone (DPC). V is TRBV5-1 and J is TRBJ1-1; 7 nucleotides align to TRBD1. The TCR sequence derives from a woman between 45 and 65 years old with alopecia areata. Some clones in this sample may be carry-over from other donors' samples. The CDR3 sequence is CASSLEGQALIFNTEAFF. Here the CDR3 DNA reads TGCGCCAGCAGCTTGGAAGGACAGGCTTTGATTTTTAACACTGAAGCTTTCTTT.